This T cell receptor (beta chain) was captured by sequencing in a study of shared clonotypes between healthy human individuals. General study points: Investigators expected sequencing depth to affect clonotype sharing among donors. Shared across a few donors were approximately 5% of the naive CD4 clonotypes.

This CDR3 is built from 16 residues. Germline V lookup: CDR1 SGHRS, CDR2 YFSETQ. Assay used: immunoSEQ multiplex PCR; TCRdb lists only in-frame clones, some missing. Found here are about 2.4 million clones, roughly 92% of them singletons; the top ten hold more than 0.12%. Concerning this clone: What it recognizes is unknown. At one of its ends the junction is not consistent with the germline gene, which may arise from a read error.

The sequence was obtained from a man aged 18 to 29 in good health. Sequenced material: naive CD4+ T cells sorted from blood. Subset of the sample: CD45RA+ positively selected. The chain links TRBV5-1 to TRBJ2-5; 15 nucleotides match TRBD2. The DNA for the CDR3 is TGCGCCAGCAGCCCGGGACTAGCGGGGGGCCAAGAGGCCCAGTACTTC. This sequence encodes CASSPGLAGGQEAQYF.